These T cell receptor beta chains were read from a single sample in a study of blood T cells in healthy people across ages. TCRdb ran MiXCR on the 5' RACE reads and lists one entry per CDR3 protein. The sample has roughly 2 million distinct CDR3 sequences; around 50% are singletons. The sequenced sample was blood. These receptors originate from a woman in her thirties or forties in good health. Each CDR3 is given without its conserved first and last residue. The order of the fields is V gene, D gene, J gene, CDR3 protein. A D gene is named only where the DNA matches it firmly.

>TRBV6-5|TRBD1|.
ASSYFSIGTGFYNEQY
>TRBV12-3/TRBV12-4|TRBD1|TRBJ2-5
ASSPMQGVYEETQY
>TRBV12-5|.|TRBJ2-6
ASGLSGANVLT
>TRBV20-1|TRBD1|TRBJ1-2
SASSRGLVSGYT
>TRBV13|.|.
ASSLGLGWGRAKNIQY
>TRBV4-2|.|TRBJ1-4
ASSQGRGAANEKLF
>TRBV12-3/TRBV12-4|TRBD1|TRBJ1-4
ASRLDNPGQGALF
>TRBV7-3|.|TRBJ2-6
ASSLTSQGDVHVLT
>TRBV29-1|TRBD1|TRBJ1-1
SVTRQGNTEAF
>TRBV5-1|TRBD2|TRBJ2-3
ASSLEQAGGPGDTQY
>TRBV6-2/TRBV6-3|.|TRBJ2-1
ASKSSGYNEQF
>TRBV9|.|TRBJ2-3
ASSAGTTDTDTQY
>TRBV2|TRBD1|.
ASSAQGVHYEQY
>TRBV20-1|.|TRBJ2-7
SADGTVRYPYEQY
>TRBV7-3|TRBD2|TRBJ2-5
ASSLASGGASGTQY
>TRBV5-1|.|TRBJ1-2
ASSIQDSGISGYGYT
>TRBV5-1|.|TRBJ1-2
ASSLVNGRDGYT
>TRBV9|.|TRBJ2-6
ASTPTVSGANVLT
>TRBV11-1|.|.
ASSFKVDYEQY
>TRBV6-6|.|TRBJ2-3
ASRQTRNPGDTQY
>TRBV20-1|.|TRBJ1-2
SAHDYGYT
>TRBV6-2/TRBV6-3|.|TRBJ2-7
ASSYHGVYEQY
>TRBV5-1|.|TRBJ2-5
ASSLEWATGEQY
>TRBV28|.|TRBJ1-2
ASTTTLRGGYGYT
>TRBV18|TRBD1|TRBJ1-2
ASSLDRQGLYGYT
>TRBV6-1|.|TRBJ2-6
ASSESLGGGANVLT
>TRBV4-3|TRBD1|TRBJ1-2
ASSQEGDSVIYT
>TRBV27|.|TRBJ2-5
ASSLSQGVQETQY
>TRBV12-3/TRBV12-4|TRBD2|.
ASNPVVGLAGEQY
>TRBV27|TRBD1|TRBJ2-7
ASRRQGANEQY
>TRBV10-3|.|.
AISESRLPNNEQY
>TRBV27|.|TRBJ1-2
ASSPQGPLNYGYT